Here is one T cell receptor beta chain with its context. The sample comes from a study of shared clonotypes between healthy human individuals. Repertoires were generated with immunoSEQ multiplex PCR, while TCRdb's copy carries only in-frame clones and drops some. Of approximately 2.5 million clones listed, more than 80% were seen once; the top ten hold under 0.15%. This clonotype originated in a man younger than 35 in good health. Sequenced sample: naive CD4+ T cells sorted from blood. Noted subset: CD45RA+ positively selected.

The CDR3 reads CASSERTGGTSYEQYF. The CDR3 coding sequence is TGTGCCAGCAGTGAAAGAACAGGGGGAACATCCTACGAGCAGTACTTC. This sequence joins TRBV6-1 and TRBJ2-7; 8 nucleotides line up with TRBD1. CDR1 is MNHNS, CDR2 SASEGT, per germline. Germline trimming cut 2 bases from V and 1 base from J; bases unmatched to any gene: 7. This CDR3 spans 16 amino acids.